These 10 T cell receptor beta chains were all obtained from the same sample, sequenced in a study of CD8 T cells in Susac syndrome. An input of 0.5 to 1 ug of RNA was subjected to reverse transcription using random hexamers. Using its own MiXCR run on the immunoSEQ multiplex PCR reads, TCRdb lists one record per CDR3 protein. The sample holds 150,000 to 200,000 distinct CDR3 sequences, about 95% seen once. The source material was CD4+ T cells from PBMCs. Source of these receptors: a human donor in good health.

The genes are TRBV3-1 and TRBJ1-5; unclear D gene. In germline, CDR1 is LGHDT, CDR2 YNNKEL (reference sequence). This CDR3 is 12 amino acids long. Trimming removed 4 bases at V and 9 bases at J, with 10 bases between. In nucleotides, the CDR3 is TGTGCCAGCAGCCCCCACGCGTGGCCCCAGCATTTT. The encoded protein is CASSPHAWPQHF.

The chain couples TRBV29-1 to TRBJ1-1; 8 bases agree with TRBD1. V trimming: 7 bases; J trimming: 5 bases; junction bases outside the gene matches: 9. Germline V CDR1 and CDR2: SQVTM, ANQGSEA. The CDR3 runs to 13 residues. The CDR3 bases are TGCAGCGGCGGACAGGGATTGGGAACTGAAGCTTTCTTT. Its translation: CSGGQGLGTEAFF.

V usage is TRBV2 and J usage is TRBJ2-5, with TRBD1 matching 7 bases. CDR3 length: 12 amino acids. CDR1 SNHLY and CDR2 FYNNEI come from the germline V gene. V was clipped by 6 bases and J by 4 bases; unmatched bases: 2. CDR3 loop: CASRGDRETQYF. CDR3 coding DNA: TGTGCCAGCAGGGGGGACAGAGAGACCCAGTACTTC.

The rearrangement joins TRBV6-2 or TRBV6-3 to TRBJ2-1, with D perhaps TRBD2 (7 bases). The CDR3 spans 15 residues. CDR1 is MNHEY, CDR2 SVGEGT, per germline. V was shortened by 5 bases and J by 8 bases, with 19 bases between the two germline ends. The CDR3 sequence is CASSNRGAGIYEQFF. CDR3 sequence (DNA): TGTGCCAGCAGTAACCGGGGGGCGGGAATCTATGAGCAGTTCTTC.

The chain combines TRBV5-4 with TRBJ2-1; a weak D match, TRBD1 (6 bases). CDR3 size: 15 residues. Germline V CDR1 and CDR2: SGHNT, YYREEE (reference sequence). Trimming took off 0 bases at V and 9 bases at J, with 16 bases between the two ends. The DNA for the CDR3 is TGTGCCAGCAGCTTGGGGCAGGGGAAAGGTGGTGAGCAGTTCTTC. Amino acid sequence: CASSLGQGKGGEQFF.

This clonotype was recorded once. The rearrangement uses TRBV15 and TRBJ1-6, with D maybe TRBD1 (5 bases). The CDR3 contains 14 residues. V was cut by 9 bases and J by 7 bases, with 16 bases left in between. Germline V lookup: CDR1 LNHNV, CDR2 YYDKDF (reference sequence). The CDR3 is CATGQQDFNSPLHF. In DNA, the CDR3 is TGTGCCACGGGCCAACAGGATTTCAATTCACCCCTCCACTTT.

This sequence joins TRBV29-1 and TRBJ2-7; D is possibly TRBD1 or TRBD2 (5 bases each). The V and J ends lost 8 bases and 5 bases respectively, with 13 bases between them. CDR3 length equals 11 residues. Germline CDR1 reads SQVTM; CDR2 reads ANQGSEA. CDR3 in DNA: TGCAGCTTCCGGGACCCCGACGAGCAGTACTTC. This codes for CSFRDPDEQYF.

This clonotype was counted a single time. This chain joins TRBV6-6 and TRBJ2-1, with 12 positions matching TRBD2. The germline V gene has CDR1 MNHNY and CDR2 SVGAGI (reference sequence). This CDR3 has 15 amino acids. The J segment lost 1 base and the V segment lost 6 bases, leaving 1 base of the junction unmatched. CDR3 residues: CASSTSGGSYNEQFF. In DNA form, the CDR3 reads TGTGCCAGCAGCACTAGCGGGGGGTCCTACAATGAGCAGTTCTTC.

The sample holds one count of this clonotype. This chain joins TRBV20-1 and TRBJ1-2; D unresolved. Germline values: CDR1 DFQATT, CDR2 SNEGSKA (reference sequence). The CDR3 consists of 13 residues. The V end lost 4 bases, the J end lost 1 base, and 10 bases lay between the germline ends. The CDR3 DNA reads TGCAGTGCTAAGCAGGTCATTAACTATGGCTACACCTTC. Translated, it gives CSAKQVINYGYTF.

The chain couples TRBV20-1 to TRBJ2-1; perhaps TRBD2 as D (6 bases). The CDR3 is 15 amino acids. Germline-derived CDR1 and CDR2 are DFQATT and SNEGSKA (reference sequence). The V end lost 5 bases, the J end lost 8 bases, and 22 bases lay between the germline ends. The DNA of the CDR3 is TGCAGTGCTGCCCCGTTCACCGGGGGTGGCGATGAGCAGTTCTTC. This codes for CSAAPFTGGGDEQFF.